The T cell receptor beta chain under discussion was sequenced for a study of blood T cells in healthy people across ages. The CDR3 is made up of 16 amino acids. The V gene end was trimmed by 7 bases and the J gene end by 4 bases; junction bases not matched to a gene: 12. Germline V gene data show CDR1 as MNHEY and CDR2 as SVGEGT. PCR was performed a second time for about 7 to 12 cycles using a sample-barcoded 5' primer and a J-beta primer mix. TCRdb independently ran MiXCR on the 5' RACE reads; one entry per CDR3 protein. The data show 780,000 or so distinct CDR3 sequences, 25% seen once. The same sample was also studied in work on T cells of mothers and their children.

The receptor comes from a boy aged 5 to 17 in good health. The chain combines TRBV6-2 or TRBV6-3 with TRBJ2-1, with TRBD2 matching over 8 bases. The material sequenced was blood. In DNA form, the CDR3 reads TGTGCCAGCACCCGATCGGGAGGGGCGTGGTACAATGAGCAGTTCTTC. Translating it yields CASTRSGGAWYNEQFF.